This TCR beta chain comes out of a study of T cell changes during pregnancy in multiple sclerosis. Trimming cost V 2 bases and J 3 bases, with 8 bases left between them. Germline CDR1 reads MNHEY; CDR2 reads SVGAGI. The CDR3 has 14 residues. This table comes from immunoSEQ multiplex PCR, and its TCRdb copy is limited to in-frame clones, with some not included. This table holds about 100,000 clones, 93% found once. The receptor comes from a female donor with multiple sclerosis, enrolled in a pregnancy study. This specimen was peripheral blood, taken after pregnancy. The J gene is TRBJ1-3, the V gene TRBV6-5; no clear D. Here the CDR3 reads CASSYAGFGNTIYF. CDR3 DNA: TGTGCCAGCAGTTACGCGGGTTTTGGAAACACCATATATTTT.